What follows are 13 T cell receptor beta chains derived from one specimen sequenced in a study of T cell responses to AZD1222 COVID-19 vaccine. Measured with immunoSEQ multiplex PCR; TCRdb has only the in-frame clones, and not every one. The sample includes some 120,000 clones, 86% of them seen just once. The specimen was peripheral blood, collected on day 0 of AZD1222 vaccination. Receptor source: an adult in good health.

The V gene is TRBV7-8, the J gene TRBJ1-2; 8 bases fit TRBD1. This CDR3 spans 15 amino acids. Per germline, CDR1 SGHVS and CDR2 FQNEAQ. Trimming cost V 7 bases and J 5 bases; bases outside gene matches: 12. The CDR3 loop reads CASTLGAGGRYGYTF. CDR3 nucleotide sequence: TGTGCCAGCACCCTGGGGGCAGGGGGCAGATATGGCTACACCTTC.

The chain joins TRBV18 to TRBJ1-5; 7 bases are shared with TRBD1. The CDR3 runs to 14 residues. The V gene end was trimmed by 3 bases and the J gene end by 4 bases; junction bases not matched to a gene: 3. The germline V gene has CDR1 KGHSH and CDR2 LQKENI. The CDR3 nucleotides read TGTGCCAGCTCACCGCGGGACAGAAATCAGCCCCAGCATTTT. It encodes CASSPRDRNQPQHF.

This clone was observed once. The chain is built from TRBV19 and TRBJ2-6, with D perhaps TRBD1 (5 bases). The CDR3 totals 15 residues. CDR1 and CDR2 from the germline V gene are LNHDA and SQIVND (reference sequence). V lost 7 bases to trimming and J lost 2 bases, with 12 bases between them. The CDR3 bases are TGTGCCAGTACCTCAGGGTCCCCTGGGGCCAACGTCCTGACTTTC. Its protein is CASTSGSPGANVLTF.

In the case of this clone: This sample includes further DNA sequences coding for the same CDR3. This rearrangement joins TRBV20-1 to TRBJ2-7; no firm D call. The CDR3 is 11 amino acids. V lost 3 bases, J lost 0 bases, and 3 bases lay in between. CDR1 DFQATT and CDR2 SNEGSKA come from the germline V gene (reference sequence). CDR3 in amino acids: CSARGSYEQYF. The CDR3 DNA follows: TGCAGTGCTAGGGGCTCCTACGAGCAGTACTTC.

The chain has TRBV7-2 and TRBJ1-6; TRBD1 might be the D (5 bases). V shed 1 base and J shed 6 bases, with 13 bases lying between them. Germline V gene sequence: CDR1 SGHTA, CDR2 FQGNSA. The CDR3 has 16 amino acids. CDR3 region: CASSLEVGQVNSPLHF. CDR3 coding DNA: TGTGCCAGCAGCTTAGAGGTGGGGCAGGTTAATTCACCCCTCCACTTT.

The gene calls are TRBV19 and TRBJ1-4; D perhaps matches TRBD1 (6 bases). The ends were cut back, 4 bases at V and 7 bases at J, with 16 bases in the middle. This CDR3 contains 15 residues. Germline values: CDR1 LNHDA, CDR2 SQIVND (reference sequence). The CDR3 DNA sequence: TGTGCCAGTAGTAGAATGTCGGGGACACCTGAAAAACTGTTTTTT. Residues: CASSRMSGTPEKLFF. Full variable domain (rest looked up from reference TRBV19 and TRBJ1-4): DGGITQSPKYLFRKEGQNVTLSCEQNLNHDAMYWYRQDPGQGLRLIYYSQIVNDFQKGDIAEGYSVSREKKESFPLTVTSAQKNPTAFYLCASSRMSGTPEKLFFGSGTQLSVL.

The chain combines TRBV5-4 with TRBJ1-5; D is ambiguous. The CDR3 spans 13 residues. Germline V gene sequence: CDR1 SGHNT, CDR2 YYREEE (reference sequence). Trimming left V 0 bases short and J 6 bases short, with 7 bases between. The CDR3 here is CASSLDGVQPQHF. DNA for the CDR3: TGTGCCAGCAGCTTGGATGGGGTTCAGCCCCAGCATTTT.

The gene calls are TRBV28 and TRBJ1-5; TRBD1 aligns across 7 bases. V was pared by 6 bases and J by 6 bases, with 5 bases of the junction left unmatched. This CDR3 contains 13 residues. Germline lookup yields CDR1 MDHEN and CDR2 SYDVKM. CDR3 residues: CASSNYRGQPQHF. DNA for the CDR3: TGTGCCAGCAGCAATTACAGGGGTCAGCCCCAGCATTTT. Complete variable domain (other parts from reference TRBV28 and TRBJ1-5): DVKVTQSSRYLVKRTGEKVFLECVQDMDHENMFWYRQDPGLGLRLIYFSYDVKMKEKGDIPEGYSVSREKKERFSLILESASTNQTSMYLCASSNYRGQPQHFGDGTRLSIL.

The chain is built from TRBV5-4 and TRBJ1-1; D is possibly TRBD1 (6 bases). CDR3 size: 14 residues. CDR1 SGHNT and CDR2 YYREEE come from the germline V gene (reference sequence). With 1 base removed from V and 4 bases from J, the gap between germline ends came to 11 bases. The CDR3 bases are TGTGCCAGCAGCTTGAGTATCAGGGGCACTGAAGCTTTCTTT. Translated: CASSLSIRGTEAFF. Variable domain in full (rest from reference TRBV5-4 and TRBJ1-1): ETGVTQSPTHLIKTRGQQVTLRCSSQSGHNTVSWYQQALGQGPQFIFQYYREEENGRGNFPPRFSGLQFPNYSSELNVNALELDDSALYLCASSLSIRGTEAFFGQGTRLTVV.

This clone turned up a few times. The CDR3 here is CASSYGGLGVNTEAFF. CDR3 nucleotides: TGCGCCAGCAGCTATGGGGGTCTAGGAGTGAACACTGAAGCTTTCTTT. V and J are TRBV5-1 and TRBJ1-1; D possibly corresponds to TRBD1 (5 bases). The CDR3 contains 16 residues. Germline CDR1 SGHRS, CDR2 YFSETQ. The V and J ends lost 3 bases and 0 bases respectively, with 15 bases between them.

The CDR3 region is CAISTSWVEQFF. DNA of the CDR3: TGTGCCATCAGTACAAGCTGGGTTGAGCAGTTCTTC. This sequence joins TRBV10-3 and TRBJ2-1; the D is unclear. Trimming removed 5 bases from V and 9 bases from J, with 11 bases in between. Germline assignment: CDR1 ENHRY and CDR2 SYGVKD. The CDR3 runs 12 residues.

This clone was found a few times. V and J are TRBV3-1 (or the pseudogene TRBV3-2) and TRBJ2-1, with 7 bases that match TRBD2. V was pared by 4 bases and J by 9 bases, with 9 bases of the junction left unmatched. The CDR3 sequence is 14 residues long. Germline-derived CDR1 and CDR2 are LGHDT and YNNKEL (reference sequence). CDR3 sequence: CASSPSGEGREQFF. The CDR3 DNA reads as TGTGCCAGCAGCCCCTCGGGGGAGGGCCGTGAGCAGTTCTTC.

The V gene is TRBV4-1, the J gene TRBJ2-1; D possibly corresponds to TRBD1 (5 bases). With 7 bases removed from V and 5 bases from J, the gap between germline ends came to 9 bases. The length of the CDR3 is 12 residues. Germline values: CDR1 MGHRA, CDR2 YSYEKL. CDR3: CASKQADNEQFF. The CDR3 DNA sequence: TGCGCCAGCAAACAGGCGGACAATGAGCAGTTCTTC.